This T cell receptor beta chain derives from a study of shared clonotypes between healthy human individuals. Study-wide points: Depth was large, yet rarefaction showed that sorted-subset sequencing was incomplete. Larger estimated richness was generally seen in naive subsets than in memory subsets.

Sequencing used immunoSEQ multiplex PCR; TCRdb keeps in-frame clones, though not all of them. Here the sample spans over a million clones, roughly 96% being singletons. Trimming cost V 5 bases and J 1 base, with 15 bases left between them. The length of the CDR3 is 15 residues. Germline-derived CDR1 and CDR2 are SGHRS and YFSETQ. Among the donors, all were Caucasian adults who lived in Nashville, Tennessee. Concerning this clone: Its antigen is currently unknown.

Sequencing input: naive CD4+ T cells sorted from blood. Specified subset: CD45RA+ positively selected. The V and J genes are TRBV5-1 and TRBJ1-1; no definite D call. This TCR came from a man aged 25-45 years in good health. CDR3 region: CASRPLMSSNTEAFF. CDR3 DNA: TGCGCCAGCAGACCCCTGATGTCCTCGAACACTGAAGCTTTCTTT.